This T cell receptor beta chain was identified in a study of cytomegalovirus exposure and HLA in healthy donors. Amplification used 60 Vbeta primers and 13 Jbeta primers. Assay used: immunoSEQ multiplex PCR; TCRdb lists only in-frame clones, some missing. Of about 68,000 clones in the sample, about 81% were seen once. The origin of this receptor is a human donor in good health. The source material was PBMCs.

CDR3 residues: CASSSRLAGAEGTQYF. CDR3 sequence (DNA): TGTGCCAGCAGCTCGCGACTAGCGGGGGCCGAAGGCACGCAGTATTTT. V is TRBV21-1 and J is TRBJ2-3; the table's D call of TRBD2 was not tested on the DNA. TRBV21-1 is annotated as a pseudogene. CDR3 length: 16 residues.